This is a list of T cell receptor beta chains from one sample in a study of cytomegalovirus exposure and HLA in healthy donors. Profiled with immunoSEQ multiplex PCR; TCRdb holds only in-frame clones, not every one. Of 150,000 to 200,000 clones in the sample, over 65% were seen once. What was sequenced was PBMCs. These receptors originate from a man aged 35-49 years in good health and CMV-seropositive. The CDR3 runs from the conserved cysteine through the conserved F or W. The D gene is left open where the match is weak. Clone size is not always given. Where it is, it says once, few, many or a class for expanded clones.

CDR3nt,CDR3aa,j_gene,d_gene,v_gene,abundance
TGCAGCGTTGGGACTAGCGTAGGCACAGATACGCAGTATTTT,CSVGTSVGTDTQYF,TRBJ2-3,TRBD2,TRBV29-1,few
TGTGCCAGCTCACCGGGGACAGGGGGCACCGGGGAGCTGTTTTTT,CASSPGTGGTGELFF,TRBJ2-2,TRBD1,TRBV18,NA
TGCGCCAGCAGCGAAGGACAGGCGGATACGCAGTATTTT,CASSEGQADTQYF,TRBJ2-3,TRBD1,TRBV5-1,NA
TGTGCCAGCAGCTTAGGGCAGGGGCAGAGCCAGCCCCAGCATTTT,CASSLGQGQSQPQHF,TRBJ1-5,NA,TRBV9,once
TGTGCCAGCAGCTTAGCGGTCCGGGTGCGGGAGGGCTACGAGCAGTACTTC,CASSLAVRVREGYEQYF,TRBJ2-7,TRBD2,TRBV7-9,NA
TGTGCCAGCAGTCCCCGTCGGGGTTCTAACTATGGCTACACCTTC,CASSPRRGSNYGYTF,TRBJ1-2,NA,TRBV27,NA
TGTGCCAGCTTGGGGGGTACGGGAGCGCACTCCTACGAGCAGTACTTC,CASLGGTGAHSYEQYF,TRBJ2-7,NA,TRBV28,NA
TGTGCCAGCAGCGCATCAACTAGCGGACAGGCTGAGCAGTTCTTC,CASSASTSGQAEQFF,TRBJ2-1,NA,TRBV9,NA
TGTGCCAGCTCACCAGGTAGGGGGCAAGATTCTGAAGCTTTCTTT,CASSPGRGQDSEAFF,TRBJ1-1,TRBD1,TRBV18,once
TGCGCCAGCAGCTCGCTACAGGGGGGCTTGACAGATACGCAGTATTTT,CASSSLQGGLTDTQYF,TRBJ2-3,TRBD1,TRBV5-1,NA